The 5 T cell receptor beta chains reported below all come from one sample, sequenced in a study of lymphopenia after photon versus proton radiotherapy. The method was immunoSEQ multiplex PCR; TCRdb's version includes in-frame clones alone and lacks a portion of them. The repertoire consists of roughly 12,000 clones, with 88% occurring once and the leading ten covering 3% to 4.5%. Sequencing used peripheral blood, obtained from a patient treated with photon-based radiotherapy. These receptors were taken from a man in his 60s with pancreatic cancer.

This chain connects TRBV27 to TRBJ2-3; D is possibly TRBD2 (7 bases). Germline lookup yields CDR1 MNHEY and CDR2 SMNVEV (reference sequence). CDR3 size: 15 residues. V shed 6 bases and J shed 3 bases, with 16 bases lying between them. CDR3 DNA sequence: TGTGCCAGCAGCATGGTGGGGGGGCCGACAGATACGCAGTATTTT. This sequence encodes CASSMVGGPTDTQYF.

The CDR3, as DNA: TGTGCCAGTAGTCCGTTAGGACAGCCCCAGCATTTT. Amino acid sequence: CASSPLGQPQHF. This sequence joins TRBV19 and TRBJ1-5; no clear D gene. V was cut by 5 bases and J by 7 bases, with 9 bases left in between. This CDR3 has 12 amino acids. CDR1 LNHDA and CDR2 SQIVND come from the germline V gene (reference sequence).

This clone was seen just once. This chain uses TRBV4-2 with TRBJ2-4; no definite D call. CDR1 and CDR2 (germline): LGHNA, YNFKEQ. The V end lost 2 bases, the J end lost 1 base, and 6 bases lay between the germline ends. The CDR3 length is 14 residues. The DNA of the CDR3 is TGTGCCAGCAGCCAACGTGGCGCCAAAAACATTCAGTACTTC. Its translation is CASSQRGAKNIQYF.

This rearrangement joins TRBV7-2 to TRBJ2-7; 12 bases agree with TRBD2. This CDR3 is 15 amino acids long. Germline V gene lookup returns CDR1 SGHTA and CDR2 FQGNSA. Trimming cost V 5 bases and J 6 bases; bases outside gene matches: 8. This CDR3 reads CASSRLAGVGVEQYF. The CDR3 nucleotides are TGTGCCAGCAGCAGACTAGCGGGGGTAGGTGTCGAGCAGTACTTC.

V and J are TRBV4-3 and TRBJ1-4, with a weak D call TRBD1 (6 bases). The CDR3 sequence is 14 residues long. Germline CDR1 is LGHNA and CDR2 is YSLEER. Trimming shortened V by 0 bases and J by 10 bases, and 12 bases separated the two germline ends. The CDR3 region has the DNA TGCGCCAGCAGCCAAGAAGGGGGAACAGTAAAACTGTTTTTT. It specifies CASSQEGGTVKLFF.